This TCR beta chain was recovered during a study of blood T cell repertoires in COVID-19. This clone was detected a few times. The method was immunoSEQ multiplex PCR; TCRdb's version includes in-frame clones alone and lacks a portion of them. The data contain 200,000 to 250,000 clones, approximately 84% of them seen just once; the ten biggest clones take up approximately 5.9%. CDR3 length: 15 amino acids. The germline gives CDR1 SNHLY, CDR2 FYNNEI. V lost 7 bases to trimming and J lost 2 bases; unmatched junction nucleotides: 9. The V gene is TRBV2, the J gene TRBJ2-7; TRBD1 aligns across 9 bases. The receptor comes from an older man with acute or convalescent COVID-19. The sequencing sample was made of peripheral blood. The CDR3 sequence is CASTEIGTGPYEQYF. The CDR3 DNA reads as TGTGCCAGCACGGAAATTGGGACAGGGCCCTACGAGCAGTACTTC.